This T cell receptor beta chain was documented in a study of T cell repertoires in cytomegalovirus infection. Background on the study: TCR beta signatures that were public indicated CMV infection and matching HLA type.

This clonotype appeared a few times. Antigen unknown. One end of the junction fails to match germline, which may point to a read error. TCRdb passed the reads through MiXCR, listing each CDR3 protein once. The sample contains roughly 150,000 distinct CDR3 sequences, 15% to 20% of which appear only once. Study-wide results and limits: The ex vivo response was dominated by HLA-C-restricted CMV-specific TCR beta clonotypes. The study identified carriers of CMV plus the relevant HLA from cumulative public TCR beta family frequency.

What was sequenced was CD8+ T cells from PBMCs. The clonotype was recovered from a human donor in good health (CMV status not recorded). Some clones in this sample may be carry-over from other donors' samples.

The CDR3 loop reads CACRPRTSVGGTQYF. In nucleotides, the CDR3 is TGTGCCTGCAGACCTCGGACTAGCGTCGGGGGGACCCAGTACTTC. The chain combines TRBV12-3 or TRBV12-4 with TRBJ2-5, with TRBD2 identical over 9 bases. The CDR3 extends over 15 amino acids.